Following are 32 T cell receptor beta chains from one sample sequenced in a study of cytomegalovirus exposure and HLA in healthy donors (dated by TCRdb to about 2017). Libraries came from the immunoSEQ multiplex PCR assay. For the multiplex PCR, a mixture combining 60 forward primers for TCR Vbeta segments and 13 reverse primers for TCR Jbeta segments was used. TCRdb limited this immuneACCESS table to in-frame rearrangements with V and J called. A share of clones is missing; checked studies link under half to unresolved V genes, and the rest is unexplained. The sample contains approximately 170,000 clones, about 76% of them found a single time. Jointly, the top ten make up around 2.5% of the sample. The sequenced sample consisted of PBMCs. The receptors originated from a woman aged 40 to 50 in good health and CMV-seropositive.

The chain employs TRBV7-9 and TRBJ1-3; D not resolved. The germline CDR1 and CDR2 sequences are SEHNR and FQNEAQ (reference sequence). This CDR3 comprises 14 residues. V lost 2 bases to trimming and J lost 0 bases, with 5 bases between them. CDR3 sequence reads: CASSLYRSGNTIYF. For the CDR3, the DNA is TGTGCCAGCAGCTTATATCGCTCTGGAAACACCATATATTTT.

This clone has a single count. This chain links TRBV14 with TRBJ1-1; D is perhaps TRBD1 (5 bases). Trimming removed 0 bases at V and 4 bases at J, with 9 bases between. The CDR3 length is 14 residues. CDR1 and CDR2 from the germline V gene are SGHDN and FVKESK. In nucleotides, the CDR3 is TGTGCCAGCAGCCAAGATCACAGGCCCACTGAAGCTTTCTTT. Protein sequence: CASSQDHRPTEAFF.

The sample holds one count of this clone. In DNA, the CDR3 is TGTGCCAGCAGCTGGGACAGATTTAATTCACCCCTCCACTTT. Its translation is CASSWDRFNSPLHF. The chain uses TRBV5-4 and TRBJ1-6; 7 positions agree with TRBD1. Germline trimming cut 3 bases from V and 6 bases from J; bases unmatched to any gene: 3. Germline V gives CDR1 SGHNT, CDR2 YYREEE (reference sequence). There are 14 residues in the CDR3. Drawing the rest from reference TRBV5-4 and TRBJ1-6, the complete variable domain is ETGVTQSPTHLIKTRGQQVTLRCSSQSGHNTVSWYQQALGQGPQFIFQYYREEENGRGNFPPRFSGLQFPNYSSELNVNALELDDSALYLCASSWDRFNSPLHFGNGTRLTVT.

The chain has TRBV29-1 and TRBJ1-2; 10 bases fit TRBD1. The CDR3 runs 13 residues. Per the germline V gene, CDR1 is SQVTM and CDR2 is ANQGSEA. V lost 8 bases to trimming and J lost 4 bases; unmatched junction nucleotides: 7. CDR3 DNA: TGCAGCTTCACCCGGGACAGGGGCTATGGCTACACCTTC. It translates to CSFTRDRGYGYTF.

This chain connects TRBV2 to TRBJ1-4, with TRBD1 identical over 7 bases. Trimming removed 6 bases from V and 3 bases from J; junction bases left unmatched: 4. Germline assignment: CDR1 SNHLY and CDR2 FYNNEI. CDR3 size: 14 residues. The CDR3 loop is CASRVQGSNEKLFF. CDR3 nucleotide sequence: TGTGCCAGCAGGGTACAGGGGTCTAATGAAAAACTGTTTTTT.

The CDR3 here is CAWSGLGEKLFF. In nucleotides, the CDR3 is TGTGCCTGGAGTGGGTTGGGCGAAAAACTGTTTTTT. This chain connects TRBV30 to TRBJ1-4; D not certain. Germline loops: CDR1 GTSNPN, CDR2 SVGIG (reference sequence). Trimming took 1 base from V and 8 from J, leaving 8 bases between them. CDR3 length: 12 residues. The full variable domain, rest sourced from reference TRBV30 and TRBJ1-4, is SQTIHQWPATLVQPVGSPLSLECTVEGTSNPNLYWYRQAAGRGLQLLFYSVGIGQISSEVPQNLSASRPQDRQFILSSKKLLLSDSGFYLCAWSGLGEKLFFGSGTQLSVL.

The V gene is TRBV27, the J gene TRBJ2-2; 7 nucleotides line up with TRBD2. From germline, CDR1 is MNHEY and CDR2 SMNVEV (reference sequence). The CDR3 sequence is 15 residues long. J was trimmed by 4 bases and V by 2 bases; bases with no gene match: 4. CDR3 amino acids: CASSLRGVVTGELFF. Here the CDR3 DNA reads TGTGCCAGCAGTTTACGGGGGGTGGTCACCGGGGAGCTGTTTTTT.

This clone was observed a handful of times. The V gene is TRBV7-2, the J gene TRBJ2-7; no reliable D call. V gave up 1 base and J gave up 6 bases, with 7 bases separating them. CDR3 length equals 12 residues. Per the germline V gene, CDR1 is SGHTA and CDR2 is FQGNSA. CDR3 bases: TGTGCCAGCAGCTTAGTCCCGAGCGAGCAGTACTTC. Amino acids: CASSLVPSEQYF.

This chain uses TRBV7-9 with TRBJ2-7, with TRBD1 matching over 7 bases. The V segment lost 3 bases and the J segment 0 bases; nucleotides outside the gene matches: 2. The CDR3 consists of 14 residues. In germline, CDR1 is SEHNR, CDR2 FQNEAQ (reference sequence). CDR3 sequence (DNA): TGTGCCAGCAGCTTTCGGGACAGCTCCTACGAGCAGTACTTC. This gives the protein CASSFRDSSYEQYF.

This clone was recorded a few times. The rearrangement joins TRBV5-4 to TRBJ1-2, with 7 positions matching TRBD1. V dropped 5 bases and J dropped 0; count of bases not matched to a gene: 4. The germline CDR1 and CDR2 sequences are SGHNT and YYREEE (reference sequence). This CDR3 spans 14 amino acids. CDR3 bases: TGTGCCAGCAGTTCGGGACAGACTAACTATGGCTACACCTTC. It encodes CASSSGQTNYGYTF.

The chain recombines TRBV7-2 with TRBJ2-3; D is ambiguous. With 6 bases removed from V and 2 bases from J, the gap between germline ends came to 9 bases. The CDR3 has 13 residues. In germline, CDR1 is SGHTA, CDR2 FQGNSA. CDR3 protein: CASSFTFTDTQYF. The CDR3 coding sequence is TGTGCCAGCAGTTTCACTTTCACAGATACGCAGTATTTT.

CDR3 coding DNA: TGTGCCAGTAGTATAGAGGGGGACAGAAACATTCAGTACTTC. This translates into CASSIEGDRNIQYF. This chain joins TRBV19 and TRBJ2-4; 7 bases align to TRBD1. V lost 0 bases and J lost 6; bases outside the gene matches: 2. The CDR3 is 14 residues long. CDR1 and CDR2 from the germline V gene are LNHDA and SQIVND (reference sequence).

V is TRBV19 and J is TRBJ2-1; D is perhaps TRBD2 (6 bases). CDR3 length: 15 amino acids. V was cut by 3 bases and J by 8 bases, with 17 bases left in between. Germline-derived CDR1 and CDR2 are LNHDA and SQIVND (reference sequence). This CDR3 reads CASSIGRGLVHEQFF. DNA of the CDR3: TGTGCCAGTAGTATCGGTCGGGGGTTGGTGCATGAGCAGTTCTTC.

This sequence joins TRBV5-1 and TRBJ2-2; D remains ambiguous. The CDR3 covers 12 residues. V lost 3 bases to trimming and J lost 3 bases, with 3 bases between them. Germline CDR1 and CDR2: SGHRS and YFSETQ. The CDR3 loop reads CASSSYTGELFF. The CDR3 region has the DNA TGCGCCAGCAGCTCGTACACCGGGGAGCTGTTTTTT.

The chain joins TRBV11-3 to TRBJ1-1; TRBD1 might be the D (5 bases). The CDR3 spans 14 residues. Deletions cut 5 bases from V and 0 bases from J, with 10 bases between. Germline V lookup: CDR1 SGHNT, CDR2 YENEEA. CDR3 nucleotide sequence: TGTGCCAGCAGCCCCCGACAGTTGAACACTGAAGCTTTCTTT. It encodes CASSPRQLNTEAFF.

This clone has a handful of counts. The V call is TRBV28, the J call TRBJ2-1; 10 bases fit TRBD1. V dropped 9 bases and J dropped 7; count of bases not matched to a gene: 12. Germline assignment: CDR1 MDHEN and CDR2 SYDVKM. The CDR3 covers 15 residues. CDR3 bases: TGTGCCAGTCGGGACAGGGGCTCGGATCGAAATGAGCAGTTCTTC. It yields the protein CASRDRGSDRNEQFF.

The chain combines TRBV7-9 with TRBJ2-1, with 8 bases lining up with TRBD2. Germline values: CDR1 SEHNR, CDR2 FQNEAQ (reference sequence). V shed 1 base and J 8 bases; nucleotides not matched to a gene: 4. The CDR3 covers 14 residues. The CDR3 region has the DNA TGTGCCAGCAGCTTAGATGCAGCGGGGGATGAGCAGTTCTTC. It translates to CASSLDAAGDEQFF. Full variable domain (remainder filled in from reference TRBV7-9 and TRBJ2-1): DTGVSQNPRHKITKRGQNVTFRCDPISEHNRLYWYRQTLGQGPEFLTYFQNEAQLEKSRLLSDRFSAERPKGSFSTLEIQRTEQGDSAMYLCASSLDAAGDEQFFGPGTRLTVL.

This clone is a singleton in its sample. This chain links TRBV7-9 with TRBJ1-1, with 9 bases identical to TRBD1. Per germline, CDR1 SEHNR and CDR2 FQNEAQ (reference sequence). CDR3 length: 16 residues. Trimming at V came to 1 base and at J to 6 bases, leaving 9 bases not matched to a gene. The CDR3: CASSLGRDRAKAEAFF. CDR3 coding DNA: TGTGCCAGCAGCTTAGGTAGGGACAGGGCCAAGGCTGAAGCTTTCTTT.

The V call is TRBV7-2, the J call TRBJ2-7, with D possibly matching TRBD2 (6 bases). CDR1 and CDR2 from the germline V gene are SGHTA and FQGNSA. Trimming removed 5 bases from V and 4 bases from J, with 15 bases in between. The CDR3 totals 14 residues. The CDR3 region has the DNA TGTGCCAGCAGCACTTCCGGGACTCATTACGAGCAGTACTTC. This codes for CASSTSGTHYEQYF.

V is TRBV29-1 and J is TRBJ1-1, with D maybe TRBD1 (5 bases). Trimming took 5 bases from V and 0 from J, leaving 16 bases between them. The CDR3 spans 15 residues. Germline assignment: CDR1 SQVTM and CDR2 ANQGSEA. Here the CDR3 reads CSVQNPRQMNTEAFF. CDR3 DNA: TGCAGCGTTCAAAATCCCAGACAGATGAACACTGAAGCTTTCTTT.

This chain connects TRBV6-1 to TRBJ2-7, with D hard to call. The CDR3 has 12 residues. V lost 8 bases, J lost 5 bases, and 13 bases lay in between. Germline values: CDR1 MNHNS, CDR2 SASEGT. The CDR3 here is CASGTIKHEQYF. CDR3 in DNA: TGTGCCAGCGGCACCATTAAACACGAGCAGTACTTC.

The chain is built from TRBV4-2 and TRBJ2-2, with 14 bases identical to TRBD2. Germline V gene sequence: CDR1 LGHNA, CDR2 YNFKEQ. Trimming at V came to 1 base and at J to 1 base, leaving 11 bases not matched to a gene. The length of the CDR3 is 21 residues. CDR3 DNA sequence: TGTGCCAGCAGCCAAGCAGTCCCGGGACTAGCGGGAGCAGAGAACACCGGGGAGCTGTTTTTT. Amino acids: CASSQAVPGLAGAENTGELFF.

A few counts support this clone. V gene TRBV4-1 combines with J gene TRBJ1-1, with 7 bases identical to TRBD1. CDR1 and CDR2 from the germline V gene are MGHRA and YSYEKL. The length of the CDR3 is 16 residues. The V gene end was trimmed by 4 bases and the J gene end by 0 bases; junction bases not matched to a gene: 8. The CDR3 nucleotides read TGCGCCAGCAGCCGAACGGGACAGCCCATGAACACTGAAGCTTTCTTT. Residues: CASSRTGQPMNTEAFF.

This clone has only one observation. The chain's CDR3 is CASSPRAYGYTF. The CDR3, as DNA: TGTGCCAGTAGTCCCAGGGCATATGGCTACACCTTC. The V and J genes are TRBV19 and TRBJ1-2, with D maybe TRBD1 (5 bases). Looked up from germline, CDR1 is LNHDA and CDR2 is SQIVND (reference sequence). Trimming took off 5 bases at V and 5 bases at J, with 9 bases between the two ends. This CDR3 contains 12 residues.

The chain is built from TRBV2 and TRBJ2-3; no clear D. Trimming pared 7 bases from V and 1 base from J, leaving 15 bases between. The CDR3 covers 15 residues. Germline assignment: CDR1 SNHLY and CDR2 FYNNEI. The CDR3 DNA is TGTGCCAGCAATGGGCAGACCTACGGCACAGATACGCAGTATTTT. Protein: CASNGQTYGTDTQYF.

This chain connects TRBV7-2 to TRBJ2-7; D is unresolved. Germline-derived CDR1 and CDR2 are SGHTA and FQGNSA. This CDR3 is 15 amino acids long. The V gene lost 1 base and the J gene lost 6 bases, with 16 bases spanning the gap. The CDR3 protein is CASSLVRDGSLEQYF. For the CDR3, the DNA is TGTGCCAGCAGCTTAGTCCGAGACGGGTCCCTCGAGCAGTACTTC.

The CDR3 DNA reads as TGTGCCAGCAGCCCCGTGGCTAGCGCATCCTACGAGCAGTACTTC. The encoded protein is CASSPVASASYEQYF. The rearrangement links TRBV7-2 to TRBJ2-7; D may be TRBD2 (6 bases). Trimming removed 5 bases at V and 1 base at J, with 15 bases between. Germline CDR1 reads SGHTA; CDR2 reads FQGNSA. The CDR3 extends over 15 amino acids.

The chain has TRBV7-2 and TRBJ2-3; D ambiguous. Trimming took 5 bases from V and 1 from J, leaving 7 bases between them. Germline V gene lookup returns CDR1 SGHTA and CDR2 FQGNSA. The CDR3 is made up of 13 amino acids. The CDR3 sequence: CASSPTRTDTQYF. CDR3 bases: TGTGCCAGCAGCCCTACCCGCACAGATACGCAGTATTTT.

The chain employs TRBV5-8 and TRBJ2-7; 9 bases are shared with TRBD2. Germline-derived CDR1 and CDR2 are SGHTS and YDEGEE. CDR3 length: 17 residues. V lost 0 bases, J lost 6 bases, and 13 bases stayed unmatched. The CDR3 loop is CASSLVGRPGLAREQYF. The CDR3 DNA reads TGTGCCAGCAGCTTGGTGGGACGTCCGGGACTAGCCCGCGAGCAGTACTTC.

CDR3 amino acids: CSVCQGVGETQYF. The CDR3, as DNA: TGCAGCGTTTGTCAGGGGGTCGGAGAGACCCAGTACTTC. The chain employs TRBV29-1 and TRBJ2-5; 7 bases map to TRBD1. This CDR3 has 13 amino acids. Unmatched junction bases numbered 7, after V lost 5 bases and J lost 4 bases. Germline V gene data show CDR1 as SQVTM and CDR2 as ANQGSEA.

Comment on this clone: Distinct nucleotide sequences in the sample also encode this CDR3. This chain links TRBV7-9 with TRBJ2-7; D may be TRBD2 (5 bases). Germline V CDR1 and CDR2: SEHNR, FQNEAQ (reference sequence). The CDR3 extends over 13 amino acids. V shed 0 bases and J shed 4 bases, with 7 bases lying between them. CDR3 sequence: CASSLAGGYEQYF. The DNA of the CDR3 is TGTGCCAGCAGCTTAGCTGGAGGATACGAGCAGTACTTC.

The V call is TRBV6-4, the J call TRBJ2-1; the match to TRBD2 covers 12 bases. V trimming: 6 bases; J trimming: 7 bases; junction bases outside the gene matches: 13. This CDR3 is built from 17 residues. From germline, CDR1 is MRHNA and CDR2 SNTAGT. CDR3 in DNA: TGTGCCAGCAGCAGACTAGCGGGAGAATGGGGTACAAATGAGCAGTTCTTC. Translating gives CASSRLAGEWGTNEQFF.